These 10 T cell receptor beta chains came from one sample sequenced in a study of blood T cell repertoires in COVID-19. The table came from immunoSEQ multiplex PCR; TCRdb's copy has only in-frame clones and leaves some out. The data contain around 80,000 clones, 65% to 85% of them seen just once; the ten biggest clones take up about 4.4%. Material: peripheral blood. These receptor sequences come from an elderly woman with active or convalescent COVID-19.

J is TRBJ2-1 and V is TRBV5-1, with D possibly matching TRBD1 (5 bases). The germline CDR1 and CDR2 sequences are SGHRS and YFSETQ. The CDR3 extends over 14 amino acids. The ends were cut back, 2 bases at V and 6 bases at J, with 12 bases in the middle. CDR3 bases: TGCGCCAGCAGCTTCCAGGGATCTGCCAATGAGCAGTTCTTC. Translating it yields CASSFQGSANEQFF.

J is TRBJ1-4 and V is TRBV7-2; unclear D gene. The CDR3 runs 18 residues. Per germline, CDR1 SGHTA and CDR2 FQGNSA. With 2 bases removed from V and 7 bases from J, the gap between germline ends came to 23 bases. Here the CDR3 DNA reads TGTGCCAGCAGCTTATCAAATCGGGTGAGGGCCACGGGTGAAAAACTGTTTTTT. Its protein product is CASSLSNRVRATGEKLFF.

This chain joins TRBV15 and TRBJ2-1, with TRBD2 matching 8 bases. The V and J ends lost 1 base and 5 bases, in that order; junction bases with no gene match: 10. This CDR3 has 17 residues. Germline-derived CDR1 and CDR2 are LNHNV and YYDKDF (reference sequence). In nucleotides, the CDR3 is TGTGCCACCAGCAGAGGTTTCACTAGCGGAATCAACAATGAGCAGTTCTTC. This translates into CATSRGFTSGINNEQFF.

The chain links TRBV7-9 to TRBJ2-3; tentatively, D is TRBD2 (6 bases). Trimming removed 1 base at V and 0 bases at J, with 11 bases between. CDR1 and CDR2 (germline): SEHNR, FQNEAQ (reference sequence). CDR3 length: 16 residues. CDR3 nucleotides: TGTGCCAGCAGCTTAGGCGTCGGGGGAAGCACAGATACGCAGTATTTT. This encodes CASSLGVGGSTDTQYF.

The V call is TRBV27, the J call TRBJ2-3; perhaps TRBD2 as D (6 bases). Germline CDR1 reads MNHEY; CDR2 reads SMNVEV (reference sequence). The germline V and J ends were trimmed by 7 bases and 0 bases, with 14 bases remaining between them. The CDR3 loop spans 15 amino acids. The CDR3 nucleotides read TGTGCCAGCATCCGAGGCGGGGCTAGCACAGATACGCAGTATTTT. This codes for CASIRGGASTDTQYF.

The rearrangement links TRBV12-5 to TRBJ1-4; no clear D gene. This CDR3 has 16 residues. V lost 1 base and J lost 3, with 12 bases in between. CDR1 and CDR2 from the germline V gene are LGHNT and FRNRAP. The CDR3 sequence is CASGLAPLRANEKLFF. CDR3 nucleotides: TGTGCTAGTGGTTTGGCCCCATTGCGAGCTAATGAAAAACTGTTTTTT.

The rearrangement links TRBV1 to TRBJ2-5; the listed D gene, TRBD1, was not tested against the DNA. TRBV1 corresponds to a pseudogene. CDR3 size: 11 residues. CDR3 in DNA: TGCACCAGCATCTACAGGGAGACCCAGTACTTC. Translated, it gives CTSIYRETQYF.

The J gene is TRBJ2-5, the V gene TRBV7-8, with D possibly TRBD1 on 7 matching bases. V dropped 1 base and J dropped 5 bases, with 11 bases sitting between them. Germline-derived CDR1 and CDR2 are SGHVS and FQNEAQ. The CDR3 runs 14 residues. CDR3: CASSLGPGGETQYF. Written as DNA, the CDR3 is TGTGCCAGCAGCTTAGGGCCAGGGGGGGAGACCCAGTACTTC.

V and J are TRBV2 and TRBJ2-3; TRBD2 might be the D (6 bases). Germline V gives CDR1 SNHLY, CDR2 FYNNEI. The germline V and J ends were trimmed by 2 bases and 3 bases, with 12 bases remaining between them. The CDR3 is made up of 15 amino acids. CDR3 residues: CASSEMGTSTDTQYF. The CDR3 nucleotides read TGTGCCAGCAGTGAAATGGGGACTTCAACAGATACGCAGTATTTT.

Regarding this clone: Other DNA sequences of this sample code for an identical CDR3. This rearrangement joins TRBV18 to TRBJ2-2, with 12 bases lining up with TRBD2. V trimming: 3 bases; J trimming: 3 bases; junction bases outside the gene matches: 5. CDR1 is KGHSH and CDR2 is LQKENI in the germline V gene. This CDR3 region has 17 residues. CDR3 DNA sequence: TGTGCCAGCTCACCTCTAGCGGGGGGGCCCTACACCGGGGAGCTGTTTTTT. Translating gives CASSPLAGGPYTGELFF.